Listed below are T cell receptor beta chains from one sample, sequenced in a study of metastatic and nonmetastatic thyroid tumors. TCRdb re-called the PCR reads through MiXCR. The data contain several thousand clones, under 40% of them singletons. Sequencing used adjacent normal tissue. Receptors were obtained from a female donor with papillary thyroid cancer or a benign thyroid nodule (not recorded which). Some clones in this sample may be carry-over from other donors' samples. The CDR3 runs from the conserved cysteine through the conserved F or W. D genes are given only for firm matches. Rows give clone size only sometimes, using once, few, many, or a class for an expanded clone.

CDR3: CATSRMRDRDSYEQYF; DNA: TGTGCCACCAGCCGGATGAGGGACCGGGACTCGTACGAGCAGTACTTC; V: TRBV24-1; J: TRBJ2-7; D: .; size: few
CDR3: CASSDGQGAETQYF; DNA: TGTGCCAGCAGTGACGGACAGGGGGCTGAGACCCAGTACTTC; V: TRBV2; J: TRBJ2-5; D: TRBD1; size: few
CDR3: CASSERGDEQYF; DNA: TGCGCCAGCAGCGAGCGGGGGGACGAGCAGTACTTC; V: TRBV5-1; J: TRBJ2-7; D: TRBD2; size: .
CDR3: CASSSSGGAGELFF; DNA: TGTGCTAGCAGTTCTAGCGGGGGGGCCGGGGAGCTGTTTTTT; V: TRBV12-3/TRBV12-4; J: TRBJ2-2; D: TRBD2; size: .
CDR3: CASSVAGLGYEQYF; DNA: TGTGCCAGCAGCGTAGCAGGACTAGGCTACGAGCAGTACTTC; V: TRBV6-1; J: TRBJ2-7; D: TRBD2; size: .
CDR3: CASSLWPPQGNTEAFF; DNA: TGTGCCAGCAGTTTATGGCCCCCTCAGGGGAACACTGAAGCTTTCTTT; V: TRBV27; J: TRBJ1-1; D: .; size: .
CDR3: CATSIIATETQYF; DNA: TGTGCCACCAGCATAATAGCGACGGAGACCCAGTACTTC; V: TRBV15; J: TRBJ2-5; D: .; size: .
CDR3: CASTGQGKTQYF; DNA: TGTGCCAGCACCGGACAGGGGAAGACCCAGTACTTC; V: TRBV28; J: TRBJ2-5; D: TRBD1; size: .
CDR3: CASSHRDGYEQYF; DNA: TGTGCCAGCAGCCACAGGGACGGCTACGAGCAGTACTTC; V: TRBV6-1; J: TRBJ2-7; D: .; size: few
CDR3: CASSSHGGGDTQYF; DNA: TGTGCCAGCAGCTCCCACGGGGGTGGAGATACGCAGTATTTT; V: TRBV5-8; J: TRBJ2-3; D: .; size: medium-sized
CDR3: CASSTPVGEQYF; DNA: TGTGCCAGCAGTACCCCCGTGGGAGAGCAGTACTTC; V: TRBV27; J: TRBJ2-7; D: .; size: .
CDR3: CASSPAGASSYEQYF; DNA: TGTGCCAGCAGCCCAGCGGGGGCTAGCTCCTACGAGCAGTACTTC; V: TRBV5-4; J: TRBJ2-7; D: TRBD2; size: .
CDR3: CASSPTQLGEYNEQFF; DNA: TGTGCCAGCAGCCCCACCCAGTTGGGAGAGTACAATGAGCAGTTCTTC; V: TRBV3-1; J: TRBJ2-1; D: .; size: .
CDR3: CSASRQGGWNSPLHF; DNA: TGCAGTGCTAGTCGGCAGGGTGGTTGGAATTCACCCCTCCACTTT; V: TRBV20-1; J: TRBJ1-6; D: .; size: medium-sized
CDR3: CASRGEDWGRNYGYTF; DNA: TGTGCCAGCAGAGGGGAGGATTGGGGGCGAAACTATGGCTACACCTTC; V: TRBV12-3/TRBV12-4; J: TRBJ1-2; D: .; size: few
CDR3: CASSPEWTSGSKEQYF; DNA: TGTGCCAGCTCACCTGAATGGACTAGCGGGAGTAAGGAGCAGTACTTC; V: TRBV18; J: TRBJ2-7; D: TRBD2; size: many
CDR3: CASSHFPSGGSSNTGELFF; DNA: TGCGCCAGCAGCCATTTCCCTAGCGGGGGTTCGTCGAACACCGGGGAGCTGTTTTTT; V: TRBV5-1; J: TRBJ2-2; D: TRBD2; size: .
CDR3: CASILVESLAGGPVPYDQYF; DNA: TGTGCCAGCATCTTAGTGGAGAGCCTAGCGGGAGGGCCCGTTCCCTACGATCAGTACTTC; V: TRBV11-3; J: TRBJ2-7; D: TRBD2; size: .
CDR3: CASSLRPPPWCNEQFF; DNA: TGTGCCAGCAGTTTAAGGCCCCCTCCGTGGTGCAATGAGCAGTTCTTC; V: TRBV27; J: TRBJ2-1; D: .; size: .
CDR3: CASSGDGGVAYEQYF; DNA: TGTGCCAGCAGTGGGGATGGGGGGGTCGCCTACGAGCAGTACTTC; V: TRBV6-1; J: TRBJ2-7; D: TRBD2; size: few
CDR3: CASTGQSNTGELFF; DNA: TGTGCCAGCACGGGACAGTCGAACACCGGGGAGCTGTTTTTT; V: TRBV6-2/TRBV6-3; J: TRBJ2-2; D: TRBD1; size: few
CDR3: CSANRPGLAGGRSSYEQYF; DNA: TGCAGTGCCAACAGACCCGGACTAGCGGGAGGAAGGAGCTCCTACGAGCAGTACTTC; V: TRBV20-1; J: TRBJ2-7; D: TRBD2; size: .
CDR3: CASSSRLNMYEQYF; DNA: TGTGCCAGCAGCTCTAGATTAAATATGTACGAGCAGTACTTC; V: TRBV6-2/TRBV6-3; J: TRBJ2-7; D: .; size: .
CDR3: CASTQGASGKLFF; DNA: TGTGCCAGCACCCAGGGAGCTTCCGGGAAGCTGTTTTTT; V: TRBV3-1; J: TRBJ2-2; D: .; size: many
CDR3: CASRRGLAGDNEQFF; DNA: TGTGCCAGCAGGAGAGGACTAGCGGGTGACAATGAGCAGTTCTTC; V: TRBV6-1; J: TRBJ2-1; D: TRBD2; size: large
CDR3: CASSEEARSNEQFF; DNA: TGTGCCAGCAGTGAAGAAGCCCGAAGCAATGAGCAGTTCTTC; V: TRBV2; J: TRBJ2-1; D: .; size: few
CDR3: CASSLGDIRNSPLHF; DNA: TGCGCCAGCAGCTTGGGGGACATTAGGAATTCACCCCTCCACTTT; V: TRBV5-1; J: TRBJ1-6; D: .; size: few
CDR3: CASSLTSGRASEQYF; DNA: TGCGCCAGCAGCTTAACTAGCGGGAGGGCCTCCGAGCAGTACTTC; V: TRBV5-1; J: TRBJ2-7; D: TRBD2; size: .
CDR3: CASSIAQGTRYEQYF; DNA: TGTGCCAGTAGTATAGCACAGGGAACCCGATACGAGCAGTACTTC; V: TRBV19; J: TRBJ2-7; D: .; size: few
CDR3: CASSPRTSGVYEQYF; DNA: TGTGCCAGCAGCCCCAGGACTAGCGGTGTCTACGAGCAGTACTTC; V: TRBV2; J: TRBJ2-7; D: TRBD2; size: .
CDR3: CASSQDRVGYTF; DNA: TGTGCCAGCAGCCAGGACAGGGTTGGCTACACCTTC; V: TRBV14; J: TRBJ1-2; D: TRBD1; size: few
CDR3: CSAKMNTEAFF; DNA: TGCAGTGCTAAAATGAACACTGAAGCTTTCTTT; V: TRBV20-1; J: TRBJ1-1; D: .; size: .
CDR3: CASSPGLAGGLSYEQYF; DNA: TGCGCCAGCAGCCCCGGACTAGCGGGAGGCCTCTCCTACGAGCAGTACTTC; V: TRBV5-1; J: TRBJ2-7; D: TRBD2; size: few
CDR3: CSAPMGGRAGELFF; DNA: TGCAGTGCCCCGATGGGGGGCAGGGCCGGGGAGCTGTTTTTT; V: TRBV20-1; J: TRBJ2-2; D: .; size: .
CDR3: CASSGPALASYPNYGYTF; DNA: TGTGCCTCCTCTGGTCCAGCCCTCGCCAGTTATCCTAACTATGGCTACACCTTC; V: TRBV6-5; J: TRBJ1-2; D: .; size: few
CDR3: CASSLWGGLGANTGELFF; DNA: TGTGCCAGCAGTCTTTGGGGCGGATTGGGGGCAAACACCGGGGAGCTGTTTTTT; V: TRBV27; J: TRBJ2-2; D: .; size: few
CDR3: CASSLERVEAFF; DNA: TGTGCCAGCAGTTTGGAGAGGGTTGAAGCTTTCTTT; V: TRBV12-3/TRBV12-4; J: TRBJ1-1; D: .; size: many
CDR3: CAISEFYSYEQYF; DNA: TGTGCCATCAGTGAGTTTTACTCCTACGAGCAGTACTTC; V: TRBV10-3; J: TRBJ2-7; D: .; size: .
CDR3: CASSDGTSGGSTPFYEQYF; DNA: TGTGCCAGCAGCGACGGGACTAGCGGGGGCTCCACACCTTTCTACGAGCAGTACTTC; V: TRBV9; J: TRBJ2-7; D: TRBD2; size: few
CDR3: CASITVGTSGSDTQYF; DNA: TGTGCCAGCATCACTGTCGGGACTAGCGGGAGCGATACGCAGTATTTT; V: TRBV28; J: TRBJ2-3; D: TRBD2; size: .
CDR3: CASRLTLGTGGELFF; DNA: TGTGCCAGCAGACTCACACTAGGCACGGGCGGGGAGCTGTTTTTT; V: TRBV6-1; J: TRBJ2-2; D: .; size: few
CDR3: CASSLGRAGPAVIETQYF; DNA: TGTGCCAGCAGCTTAGGCAGGGCTGGTCCCGCGGTCATAGAGACCCAGTACTTC; V: TRBV11-1; J: TRBJ2-5; D: .; size: .
CDR3: CASSQSRRASSEQYF; DNA: TGTGCCAGCAGCCAAAGTCGACGAGCCTCCTCCGAGCAGTACTTC; V: TRBV7-2; J: TRBJ2-7; D: .; size: many
CDR3: CSARGGGSSGSTDTQYF; DNA: TGCAGTGCTAGGGGAGGGGGGTCTAGCGGGAGCACAGATACGCAGTATTTT; V: TRBV20-1; J: TRBJ2-3; D: TRBD2; size: .
CDR3: CASSKRPEPNYGYTF; DNA: TGTGCCAGCAGCAAAAGGCCCGAACCTAACTATGGCTACACCTTC; V: TRBV16; J: TRBJ1-2; D: .; size: few
CDR3: CASSLSGGAEAFF; DNA: TGTGCCAGCAGTTTATCCGGCGGGGCTGAAGCTTTCTTT; V: TRBV28; J: TRBJ1-1; D: .; size: few
CDR3: CASSFGGRENTGELFF; DNA: TGTGCCAGCAGTTTTGGGGGGCGGGAGAACACCGGGGAGCTGTTTTTT; V: TRBV11-2; J: TRBJ2-2; D: .; size: .
CDR3: CASSPLKQETQYF; DNA: TGCGCCAGCAGCCCCCTGAAGCAAGAGACCCAGTACTTC; V: TRBV4-1; J: TRBJ2-5; D: .; size: few
CDR3: CASSPNAGAGDEQYF; DNA: TGTGCCAGCAGCCCAAATGCGGGGGCTGGCGACGAGCAGTACTTC; V: TRBV7-2; J: TRBJ2-7; D: .; size: .
CDR3: CASSLLDGYTDTQYF; DNA: TGTGCCAGCAGTTTGCTTGACGGCTACACAGATACGCAGTATTTT; V: TRBV12-3/TRBV12-4; J: TRBJ2-3; D: .; size: .
CDR3: CASSPAEDTEAFF; DNA: TGTGCCAGCTCGCCCGCGGAGGACACTGAAGCTTTCTTT; V: TRBV18; J: TRBJ1-1; D: .; size: once
CDR3: CASQGPNTEAFF; DNA: TGTGCCAGCCAGGGACCGAACACTGAAGCTTTCTTT; V: TRBV7-3; J: TRBJ1-1; D: .; size: .
CDR3: CASRLVRGKANTGELFF; DNA: TGTGCCAGCAGGCTAGTTAGGGGCAAGGCGAACACCGGGGAGCTGTTTTTT; V: TRBV6-2/TRBV6-3; J: TRBJ2-2; D: .; size: .
CDR3: CASSIRGNQPQHF; DNA: TGTGCCAGTAGTATAAGGGGCAATCAGCCCCAGCATTTT; V: TRBV19; J: TRBJ1-5; D: .; size: .
CDR3: CASRTGAVDTQYF; DNA: TGTGCCAGCAGAACAGGAGCGGTAGATACGCAGTATTTT; V: TRBV27; J: TRBJ2-3; D: .; size: few
CDR3: CASSFAPGVGEQYF; DNA: TGCGCCAGCAGCTTCGCGCCAGGGGTGGGCGAGCAGTATTTC; V: TRBV4-1; J: TRBJ2-7; D: .; size: .
CDR3: CARPPGGVWAPLHF; DNA: TGTGCCAGACCGCCGGGAGGGGTATGGGCACCCCTCCACTTT; V: TRBV7-8; J: TRBJ1-6; D: .; size: .
CDR3: CASSPIAGQETQYF; DNA: TGTGCCAGCAGCCCAATAGCGGGTCAGGAGACCCAGTACTTC; V: TRBV5-6; J: TRBJ2-5; D: TRBD2; size: many
CDR3: CASSQAGGLTDTQYF; DNA: TGTGCCAGCAGCCAAGCAGGCGGTCTCACAGATACGCAGTATTTT; V: TRBV3-1; J: TRBJ2-3; D: .; size: once
CDR3: CASSLTGGEKLFF; DNA: TGTGCCAGCAGCTTAACAGGGGGTGAAAAACTGTTTTTT; V: TRBV7-3; J: TRBJ1-4; D: .; size: .